A single sample is the source of the 10 T cell receptor beta chains below, sequenced in a study of post-analysis software for immune sequencing data (dated by TCRdb to about 2015). The antigens for these receptors are not known. Library method: PCR. Instrument on record: Illumina HiSeq 2500. To reduce PCR and sequencing biases, unique molecular identifiers were built into the TCR beta cDNA libraries. TCRdb cleaned the public reads at Q25 with fastp, built clones with MiXCR and kept in-frame beta chains. Duplicate CDR3 protein sequences are folded into a single record with the most common DNA and genes. Across this sample there are approximately 690,000 distinct CDR3 sequences, with roughly three fifths seen only once. The ten largest make up around 11% of the sample. The investigation overall reported the following: Roughly 5 TRBV segments, including TRBV5-6, TRBV5-1 and TRBV20-1, were significantly more frequent in patients than controls.

Sequencing used blood. These receptors were taken from a girl aged 2-9 years with multiple sclerosis.

The V call is TRBV4-1, the J call TRBJ2-1, with 7 positions matching TRBD1. CDR1 is MGHRA, CDR2 YSYEKL, per germline. V lost 4 bases to trimming and J lost 1 base; unmatched junction nucleotides: 7. The CDR3 totals 16 residues. The CDR3 region has the DNA TGCGCCAGCAGCCCCGGTCCGGGACAGTCCTACAATGAGCAGTTCTTC. It codes for CASSPGPGQSYNEQFF.

The chain employs TRBV7-6 and TRBJ2-2; D ambiguous. The CDR3 is made up of 16 amino acids. V lost 1 base to trimming and J lost 1 base, with 10 bases between them. Germline loops: CDR1 SGHVS, CDR2 FNYEAQ. The DNA for the CDR3 is TGTGCCAGCAGCTTAGTCCCGCTAGTGAACACCGGGGAGCTGTTTTTT. Amino acid sequence: CASSLVPLVNTGELFF.

This chain uses TRBV12-3 or TRBV12-4 with TRBJ1-5, with a possible D match to TRBD1 (6 bases). CDR3 length: 13 residues. Trimming removed 2 bases from V and 13 bases from J, with 15 bases in between. Here the CDR3 DNA reads TGTGCCAGCAGTTTAAGTTTGGACAGTCATCAGCATTTT. Translating gives CASSLSLDSHQHF.

This clonotype was observed a handful of times. The chain links TRBV7-2 to TRBJ2-4, with D maybe TRBD1 (6 bases). The assigned J gene may be wrong: the sequence end matches TRBJ2-7 better. CDR1 is SGHTA, CDR2 FQGNSA, per germline. This CDR3 region has 13 residues. For the CDR3, the DNA is TGTGCCAGCAGCTTAGACAGGGAAGGCGAGCAGTACTTC. The encoded protein is CASSLDREGEQYF.

This clonotype was recorded a few times. V and J are TRBV5-1 and TRBJ2-7; D is unresolved. Trimming left V 0 bases short and J 7 bases short, with 14 bases between. The germline V gene has CDR1 SGHRS and CDR2 YFSETQ. This CDR3 has 14 residues. In DNA form, the CDR3 reads TGCGCCAGCAGCTTGGCGAGAACCCCGAAGGAGCAGTACTTC. Translating it yields CASSLARTPKEQYF.

This rearrangement joins TRBV20-1 to TRBJ2-1; tentatively, D is TRBD1 (7 bases). V was trimmed by 5 bases and J by 7 bases, leaving 18 bases between them. The CDR3 length is 14 residues. CDR1 and CDR2 from the germline V gene are DFQATT and SNEGSKA (reference sequence). CDR3 sequence (DNA): TGCAGTGCTCCCTTCCCGACAGGGAGGAATGAGCAGTTCTTC. It is translated as CSAPFPTGRNEQFF.

This clonotype was observed a few times. The V gene is TRBV20-1, the J gene TRBJ2-1; no firm D call. The CDR3 is 14 residues long. V was cut by 0 bases and J by 5 bases, with 11 bases left in between. Germline-derived CDR1 and CDR2 are DFQATT and SNEGSKA (reference sequence). CDR3 residues: CSARDLGQHNEQFF. The CDR3 DNA reads TGCAGTGCTAGAGATCTGGGCCAGCACAATGAGCAGTTCTTC.

V and J are TRBV5-1 and TRBJ2-7, with D possibly matching TRBD1 (5 bases). V was pared by 4 bases and J by 3 bases, with 14 bases between. The CDR3 is 14 residues long. CDR1 is SGHRS, CDR2 YFSETQ, per germline. CDR3 amino acids: CASSDQGIDYEQYF. CDR3 nucleotide sequence: TGCGCCAGCAGCGACCAGGGTATAGACTACGAGCAGTACTTC.

The chain links TRBV3-1 to TRBJ2-3; D call uncertain. This CDR3 comprises 15 residues. Germline lookup yields CDR1 LGHDT and CDR2 YNNKEL (reference sequence). V was shortened by 0 bases and J by 0 bases, with 7 bases between the two germline ends. CDR3 nucleotides: TGTGCCAGCAGCCAAGATCCACTCAGCACAGATACGCAGTATTTT. Translated, it gives CASSQDPLSTDTQYF.

Notes on this clonotype: The junction and the germline gene differ at one end; a read error may be behind it. In nucleotides, the CDR3 is TGCGCCAGCACAATAGCGGGGGGTAGCTCCTACAATGAGCAGTTTTTC. This encodes CASTIAGGSSYNEQFF. The V call is TRBV5-1, the J call TRBJ2-1, with 10 bases aligning to TRBD2. Germline loops: CDR1 SGHRS, CDR2 YFSETQ. The CDR3 extends over 16 amino acids. Drawing the rest from reference TRBV5-1 and TRBJ2-1, the complete variable domain is KAGVTQTPRYLIKTRGQQVTLSCSPISGHRSVSWYQQTPGQGLQFLFEYFSETQRNKGNFPGRFSGRQFSNSRSEMNVSTLELGDSALYLCASTIAGGSSYNEQFFGPGTRLTVL.